A selection of T cell receptor beta chains follows, all from one sample in a study of T cells in Graves' hyperthyroidism and ophthalmopathy. TCRdb itself ran the multiplex PCR reads through MiXCR, one entry per CDR3 protein. Of 75,000 to 100,000 distinct CDR3 sequences in the sample, around 50% were seen once. The sample comprised blood. These receptors were collected from a woman aged 40 to 55 with Graves' hyperthyroidism. CDR3s include the opening cysteine and the closing phenylalanine or tryptophan. The D gene is left open where the match is weak. Expanded clones get a size class; other rows say once, few or many, or leave the size out.

D gene	clone size	V gene	J gene	CDR3 protein	CDR3 DNA
NA	many	TRBV20-1	TRBJ1-5	CSARDRVEGPQHF	TGCAGTGCTAGAGACAGGGTTGAGGGACCCCAGCATTTT
TRBD1	NA	TRBV5-1	TRBJ2-7	CASSFGTGDNEQYF	TGCGCCAGCAGCTTCGGGACAGGGGACAACGAGCAGTACTTC
TRBD1	NA	TRBV20-1	TRBJ2-5	CSVAQGNGETQYF	TGCAGTGTCGCACAGGGGAACGGAGAGACCCAGTACTTC
TRBD2	many	TRBV2	TRBJ2-5	CASSPILGLARQETQYF	TGTGCCAGCAGTCCAATCCTGGGACTAGCGCGACAAGAGACCCAGTACTTC
NA	many	TRBV19	TRBJ2-7	CASSLRSFGSGSYEQYF	TGTGCCAGTAGTCTCCGATCATTCGGTAGCGGATCCTACGAGCAGTACTTC
TRBD1	NA	TRBV7-4	TRBJ1-1	CASSTRQGGAEAFF	TGTGCCAGCAGCACGAGACAGGGTGGGGCTGAAGCTTTCTTT
TRBD1	NA	TRBV7-9	TRBJ2-6	CASSPLTGTRGSGANVLTF	TGTGCCAGCAGCCCACTGACAGGGACCAGAGGCTCTGGGGCCAACGTCCTGACTTTC
NA	NA	TRBV5-5	TRBJ1-1	CASSATGIATEAFF	TGTGCCAGCAGCGCAACAGGGATCGCCACTGAAGCTTTCTTT
TRBD2	NA	TRBV6-5	TRBJ2-1	CASSYLRLAESYNEQFF	TGTGCCAGCAGTTACCTGCGTCTAGCGGAGTCCTACAATGAGCAGTTCTTC
NA	NA	TRBV6-5	TRBJ2-7	CASSYSGEQYF	TGTGCCAGCAGTTACTCGGGCGAGCAGTACTTC
TRBD1	NA	TRBV9	TRBJ1-4	CASSETGAEEKLFF	TGTGCCAGCAGCGAGACAGGGGCCGAGGAAAAACTGTTTTTT
TRBD2	NA	TRBV29-1	TRBJ2-5	CSVVLTSGATQETQYF	TGCAGCGTTGTCCTTACTAGCGGGGCAACCCAAGAGACCCAGTACTTC
TRBD1	many	TRBV10-3	TRBJ1-2	CAISHPQGPNYGYTF	TGTGCCATCAGCCACCCACAGGGGCCAAACTATGGCTACACCTTC
NA	NA	TRBV15	TRBJ1-2	CATSRAENGYTF	TGTGCCACCAGCAGAGCAGAGAATGGCTACACCTTC
NA	many	TRBV20-1	TRBJ1-1	CSARVGRRKNTEAFF	TGCAGTGCTAGAGTTGGGAGACGGAAGAACACTGAAGCTTTCTTT
NA	many	TRBV6-6	TRBJ1-4	CASSEVEGYNEKLFF	TGTGCCAGCAGTGAAGTTGAAGGGTACAATGAAAAACTGTTTTTT
NA	many	TRBV6-1	TRBJ1-5	CASSEKPNQPQHF	TGTGCCAGCAGTGAAAAGCCCAATCAGCCCCAGCATTTT
NA	NA	TRBV5-1	TRBJ1-4	CASSLDGPSYEQGRGEKLFF	TGCGCCAGCAGCTTGGATGGCCCATCCTACGAGCAGGGGAGAGGGGAAAAACTGTTTTTT
TRBD1	once	TRBV29-1	TRBJ1-4	CSVGTGVEKLFF	TGCAGCGTTGGAACAGGGGTCGAAAAACTGTTTTTT
TRBD1	once	TRBV4-1	TRBJ1-2	CASSQDWTGGVYGYTF	TGCGCCAGCAGCCAAGATTGGACAGGGGGCGTCTATGGCTACACCTTC
NA	medium-sized	TRBV20-1	TRBJ1-2	CSAPQVSKGHYGYTF	TGCAGTGCCCCCCAAGTGTCTAAGGGCCACTATGGCTACACCTTC
NA	many	TRBV29-1	TRBJ1-2	CSVDTYGYTF	TGCAGCGTTGACACGTATGGCTACACCTTC
NA	NA	TRBV15	TRBJ1-5	CATSREGVSNQPQHF	TGTGCCACCAGCCGCGAAGGGGTAAGCAATCAGCCCCAGCATTTT
TRBD2	once	TRBV7-8	TRBJ2-5	CASSARTSWGTQYF	TGTGCCAGCAGCGCACGGACTAGCTGGGGGACCCAGTACTTC